This TCR beta chain is drawn from a study of blood T cell repertoires in COVID-19. TCRdb's table, derived via immunoSEQ multiplex PCR, lists solely in-frame clones and lacks some. This table has about 42,000 clones, 80% to 90% appearing once. Per the germline V gene, CDR1 is GTSNPN and CDR2 is SVGIG (reference sequence). V gave up 3 bases and J gave up 7 bases, with 7 bases separating them. This CDR3 is built from 11 residues. The sample taken for sequencing was peripheral blood. The source of this sequence is a human donor in a cohort sampled during active COVID-19. This sequence joins TRBV30 and TRBJ2-4; maybe TRBD1 (5 bases). CDR3 in DNA: TGTGCCTGGAGAGGGGCGAACATTCAGTACTTC. Encoded protein: CAWRGANIQYF. Full variable domain (remainder filled in from reference TRBV30 and TRBJ2-4): SQTIHQWPATLVQPVGSPLSLECTVEGTSNPNLYWYRQAAGRGLQLLFYSVGIGQISSEVPQNLSASRPQDRQFILSSKKLLLSDSGFYLCAWRGANIQYFGAGTRLSVL.